A single sample is the source of the 22 T cell receptor beta chains below, sequenced in a study of control samples from healthy donors and cancer patients. Clones were read by immunoSEQ multiplex PCR, and TCRdb kept only the in-frame ones, dropping some. The table records 150,000 or so clones, approximately 92% of them present only once. Material for sequencing was blood. All receptors derive from a man younger than 35 in good health.

The gene calls are TRBV5-3 and TRBJ2-4; D might be TRBD2 (7 bases). TRBV5-3 is an ORF, and what it does is uncertain. The length of the CDR3 is 15 residues. Trimming took 4 bases from V and 5 from J, leaving 16 bases between them. The CDR3 here is CARSPPGGPQNIQYF. The CDR3 DNA reads as TGTGCCAGAAGCCCCCCCGGGGGGCCTCAAAACATTCAGTACTTC.

A word on this clone: Other DNA sequences in the sample encode the same CDR3. The chain has TRBV5-1 and TRBJ2-3; D gene unclear. The germline CDR1 and CDR2 sequences are SGHRS and YFSETQ. The CDR3 runs 12 residues. The ends were cut back, 0 bases at V and 4 bases at J, with 3 bases in the middle. The CDR3 here is CASSLAADTQYF. In nucleotides, the CDR3 is TGCGCCAGCAGCTTGGCCGCAGATACGCAGTATTTT.

The chain links TRBV27 to TRBJ2-3; D not certain. The germline CDR1 and CDR2 sequences are MNHEY and SMNVEV (reference sequence). V shed 0 bases and J shed 5 bases, with 6 bases lying between them. The CDR3 sequence is 13 residues long. CDR3 sequence reads: CASSLSGLDTQYF. In nucleotides, the CDR3 is TGTGCCAGCAGTTTATCGGGCTTAGATACGCAGTATTTT.

This chain joins TRBV4-2 and TRBJ1-1; 12 nucleotides line up with TRBD1. CDR1 and CDR2 from the germline V gene are LGHNA and YNFKEQ. The CDR3 length is 19 residues. Losses at the gene ends were 2 bases for V and 6 bases for J; bases not matched to a gene: 16. CDR3 region: CASSQRELGLGTGGAEAFF. CDR3 nucleotides: TGTGCCAGCAGCCAACGAGAGTTGGGTCTCGGGACAGGGGGCGCTGAAGCTTTCTTT.

The sample holds a few counts of this clone. The rearrangement links TRBV6-4 to TRBJ2-2; D perhaps matches TRBD1 (6 bases). The CDR3 covers 13 residues. Germline CDR1 reads MRHNA; CDR2 reads SNTAGT. Trimming removed 3 bases at V and 4 bases at J, with 6 bases between. The CDR3 region has the DNA TGTGCCAGCAGTGAGGGGGCCACCGGGGAGCTGTTTTTT. Translating gives CASSEGATGELFF.

In this sample, this clone turned up once. The chain has TRBV7-2 and TRBJ2-5, with D perhaps TRBD2 (5 bases). Looked up from germline, CDR1 is SGHTA and CDR2 is FQGNSA. V gave up 6 bases and J gave up 5 bases, with 16 bases separating them. The CDR3 has 14 amino acids. The DNA for the CDR3 is TGTGCCAGCAGGGCACAACTAGAGACGGAGACCCAGTACTTC. Encoded protein: CASRAQLETETQYF.

The rearrangement links TRBV5-1 to TRBJ2-7; no definite D call. This CDR3 spans 13 amino acids. The ends were cut back, 3 bases at V and 6 bases at J, with 13 bases in the middle. CDR1 is SGHRS and CDR2 is YFSETQ in the germline V gene. The DNA of the CDR3 is TGCGCCAGCAGCTCTGGACCGGCGGCCGAGCAGTACTTC. Translated: CASSSGPAAEQYF.

The chain employs TRBV11-3 and TRBJ2-2; D is perhaps TRBD1 (5 bases). With 5 bases removed from V and 2 bases from J, the gap between germline ends came to 24 bases. The CDR3 covers 19 residues. The germline gives CDR1 SGHNT, CDR2 YENEEA. This chain's CDR3 is CASSPNDWGRDRNTGELFF. The CDR3 nucleotides are TGTGCCAGCAGCCCCAATGATTGGGGCAGGGATAGAAACACCGGGGAGCTGTTTTTT.

This chain links TRBV5-1 with TRBJ1-1; 11 nucleotides agree with TRBD1. The CDR3 contains 16 residues. Germline CDR1 and CDR2: SGHRS and YFSETQ. The trim removed 5 bases at V and 0 bases at J, leaving 6 bases unmatched. The CDR3 region is CASRRGQGAVNTEAFF. In DNA form, the CDR3 reads TGCGCCAGCAGAAGAGGACAGGGGGCGGTGAACACTGAAGCTTTCTTT. Filled out from reference TRBV5-1 and TRBJ1-1, the complete variable domain reads KAGVTQTPRYLIKTRGQQVTLSCSPISGHRSVSWYQQTPGQGLQFLFEYFSETQRNKGNFPGRFSGRQFSNSRSEMNVSTLELGDSALYLCASRRGQGAVNTEAFFGQGTRLTVV.

This chain links TRBV28 with TRBJ1-3; maybe TRBD1 (5 bases). Trimming took off 7 bases at V and 1 base at J, with 17 bases between the two ends. Germline lookup yields CDR1 MDHEN and CDR2 SYDVKM. The CDR3 length is 16 residues. CDR3 in amino acids: CASKVSGGRSGNTIYF. The DNA of the CDR3 is TGTGCCAGCAAAGTTTCGGGGGGTAGATCTGGAAACACCATATATTTT.

The V call is TRBV2, the J call TRBJ1-5, with D perhaps matching TRBD1 (6 bases). Germline V gene lookup returns CDR1 SNHLY and CDR2 FYNNEI. CDR3 length: 15 amino acids. V lost 6 bases, J lost 7 bases, and 19 bases lay in between. DNA for the CDR3: TGTGCCAGCAGATCGGACAGCTCATCTTACCAGCCCCAGCATTTT. Protein product: CASRSDSSSYQPQHF.

This chain links TRBV9 with TRBJ2-3, with 7 nucleotides matching TRBD1. The CDR3 is made up of 16 amino acids. Germline V gene lookup returns CDR1 SGDLS and CDR2 YYNGEE. The V gene end was trimmed by 3 bases and the J gene end by 0 bases; junction bases not matched to a gene: 7. The CDR3: CASSAPPGQSTDTQYF. CDR3 in DNA: TGTGCCAGCAGCGCCCCCCCGGGACAGAGCACAGATACGCAGTATTTT.

The V and J genes are TRBV9 and TRBJ1-1, with TRBD1 matching over 8 bases. With V trimmed by 4 bases and J by 10 bases, 15 bases remained unmatched. This CDR3 comprises 15 residues. Germline values: CDR1 SGDLS, CDR2 YYNGEE. The CDR3 nucleotides are TGTGCCAGCAGCCCCGTGCCAGGGGGCGCAAATACAGCTTTCTTT. This gives the protein CASSPVPGGANTAFF.

This chain joins TRBV9 and TRBJ2-2, with a weak D call TRBD1 (6 bases). Trimming took off 5 bases at V and 1 base at J, with 15 bases between the two ends. The length of the CDR3 is 16 residues. Germline lookup yields CDR1 SGDLS and CDR2 YYNGEE. The CDR3 is CASRGRGDMNTGELFF. Here the CDR3 DNA reads TGTGCCAGCAGGGGGAGAGGGGACATGAACACCGGGGAGCTGTTTTTT.

The rearrangement uses TRBV19 and TRBJ2-7, with 7 bases that match TRBD1. Trimming took 4 bases from V and 2 from J; bases not matched to a gene: 11. The germline gives CDR1 LNHDA, CDR2 SQIVND (reference sequence). The CDR3 is made up of 16 amino acids. CDR3 sequence: CASSTRQGGITYEQYF. CDR3 DNA: TGTGCCAGTAGTACCCGACAGGGTGGAATTACCTACGAGCAGTACTTC.

This clone was seen a handful of times. This sequence joins TRBV5-1 and TRBJ1-1; tentatively, D is TRBD1 (5 bases). The germline V gene has CDR1 SGHRS and CDR2 YFSETQ. With 10 bases removed from V and 0 bases from J, the gap between germline ends came to 13 bases. CDR3 size: 13 residues. CDR3 in amino acids: CASKGDVNTEAFF. In DNA, the CDR3 is TGCGCCTCCAAAGGGGACGTGAACACTGAAGCTTTCTTT.

The rearrangement links TRBV29-1 to TRBJ2-5; D is possibly TRBD1 (5 bases). This CDR3 is built from 13 residues. The germline V and J ends were trimmed by 1 base and 2 bases, with 8 bases remaining between them. The germline V gene has CDR1 SQVTM and CDR2 ANQGSEA. CDR3 in DNA: TGCAGCGTTGAAGGCAGGGCACAAGAGACCCAGTACTTC. Amino acids: CSVEGRAQETQYF.

The chain combines TRBV7-9 with TRBJ2-1, with D possibly matching TRBD2 (5 bases). Germline CDR1 reads SEHNR; CDR2 reads FQNEAQ (reference sequence). The CDR3 is 14 amino acids. V was pared by 4 bases and J by 6 bases, with 13 bases between. The CDR3 bases are TGTGCCAGCAGCTCCCCCGGAGCGGCCAATGAGCAGTTCTTC. Encoded protein: CASSSPGAANEQFF. The full variable domain, rest sourced from reference TRBV7-9 and TRBJ2-1, is DTGVSQNPRHKITKRGQNVTFRCDPISEHNRLYWYRQTLGQGPEFLTYFQNEAQLEKSRLLSDRFSAERPKGSFSTLEIQRTEQGDSAMYLCASSSPGAANEQFFGPGTRLTVL.

The chain recombines TRBV27 with TRBJ1-1; TRBD1 matches at 7 bases. The CDR3 totals 15 residues. The trim removed 6 bases at V and 0 bases at J, leaving 7 bases unmatched. Per the germline V gene, CDR1 is MNHEY and CDR2 is SMNVEV (reference sequence). For the CDR3, the DNA is TGTGCCAGCAGCAAGACAGGGTGGGTGAACACTGAAGCTTTCTTT. Translated, it gives CASSKTGWVNTEAFF.

The chain is built from TRBV11-2 and TRBJ2-1; 11 nucleotides match TRBD2. This CDR3 region has 15 residues. Looked up from germline, CDR1 is SGHAT and CDR2 is FQNNGV. Germline trimming cut 1 base from V and 9 bases from J; bases unmatched to any gene: 5. The CDR3 DNA sequence: TGTGCCAGCAGCTTAGGTAGCGGGGGGGGCGGTGAGCAGTTCTTC. Protein product: CASSLGSGGGGEQFF.

The chain has TRBV7-9 and TRBJ1-1; D ambiguous. V was pared by 4 bases and J by 1 base, with 16 bases between. This CDR3 has 16 amino acids. Germline V gene data show CDR1 as SEHNR and CDR2 as FQNEAQ (reference sequence). This CDR3 is CASSWLKPRKNTEAFF. For the CDR3, the DNA is TGTGCCAGCAGCTGGCTAAAGCCCCGGAAGAACACTGAAGCTTTCTTT.

The gene calls are TRBV6-5 and TRBJ2-3; a possible D gene is TRBD1 (6 bases). CDR1 MNHEY and CDR2 SVGAGI come from the germline V gene. The CDR3 is 15 amino acids. V was shortened by 0 bases and J by 0 bases, with 7 bases between the two germline ends. The CDR3 DNA reads TGTGCCAGCAGTTACTCGGACAGTAGCACAGATACGCAGTATTTT. This gives the protein CASSYSDSSTDTQYF.